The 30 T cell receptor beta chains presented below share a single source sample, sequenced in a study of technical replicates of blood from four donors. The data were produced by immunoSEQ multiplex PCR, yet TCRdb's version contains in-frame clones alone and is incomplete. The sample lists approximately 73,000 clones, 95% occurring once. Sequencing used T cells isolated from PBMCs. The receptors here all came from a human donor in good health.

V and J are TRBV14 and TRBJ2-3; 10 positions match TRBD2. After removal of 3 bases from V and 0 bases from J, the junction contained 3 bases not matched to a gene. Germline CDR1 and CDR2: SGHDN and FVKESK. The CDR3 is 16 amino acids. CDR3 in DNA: TGTGCCAGCAGCCACGGACTAGCGGAAAGCACAGATACGCAGTATTTT. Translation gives CASSHGLAESTDTQYF.

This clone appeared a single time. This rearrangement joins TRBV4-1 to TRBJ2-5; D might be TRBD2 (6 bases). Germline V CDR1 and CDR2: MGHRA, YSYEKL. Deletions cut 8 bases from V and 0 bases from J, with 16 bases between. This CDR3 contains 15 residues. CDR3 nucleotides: TGCGCCAGCTCTGGCGGGGACCTGTACCAAGAGACCCAGTACTTC. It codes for CASSGGDLYQETQYF.

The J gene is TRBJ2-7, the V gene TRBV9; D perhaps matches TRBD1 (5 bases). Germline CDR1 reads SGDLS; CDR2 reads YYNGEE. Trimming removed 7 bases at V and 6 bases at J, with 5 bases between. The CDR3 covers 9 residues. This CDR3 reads CASGAEQYF. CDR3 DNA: TGTGCCAGCGGGGCCGAGCAGTACTTC.

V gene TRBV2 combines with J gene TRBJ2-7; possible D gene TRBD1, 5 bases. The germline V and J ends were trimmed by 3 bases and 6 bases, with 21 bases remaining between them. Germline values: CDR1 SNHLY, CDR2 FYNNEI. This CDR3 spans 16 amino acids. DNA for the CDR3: TGTGCCAGCAGTGACGTCTTGGACACCCATTCTGGCGAGCAGTACTTC. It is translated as CASSDVLDTHSGEQYF.

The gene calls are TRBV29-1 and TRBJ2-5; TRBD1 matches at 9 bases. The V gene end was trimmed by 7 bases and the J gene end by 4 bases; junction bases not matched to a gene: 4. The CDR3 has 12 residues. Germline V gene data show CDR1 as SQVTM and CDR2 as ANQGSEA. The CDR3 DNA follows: TGCAGCGGAGAACAGGGGGCAGAGACCCAGTACTTC. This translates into CSGEQGAETQYF.

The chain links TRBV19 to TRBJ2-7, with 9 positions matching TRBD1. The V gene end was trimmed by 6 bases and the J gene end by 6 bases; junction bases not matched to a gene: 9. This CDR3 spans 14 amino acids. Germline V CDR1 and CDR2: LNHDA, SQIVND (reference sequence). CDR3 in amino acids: CASREPGQGSEQYF. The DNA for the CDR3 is TGTGCCAGTAGGGAACCGGGACAGGGAAGCGAGCAGTACTTC.

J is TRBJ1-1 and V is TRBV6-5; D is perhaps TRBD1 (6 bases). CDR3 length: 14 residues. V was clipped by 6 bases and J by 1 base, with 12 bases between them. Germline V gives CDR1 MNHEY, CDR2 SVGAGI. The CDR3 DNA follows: TGTGCCAGCAGCAAACAGGGAAAGAACACTGAAGCTTTCTTT. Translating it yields CASSKQGKNTEAFF.

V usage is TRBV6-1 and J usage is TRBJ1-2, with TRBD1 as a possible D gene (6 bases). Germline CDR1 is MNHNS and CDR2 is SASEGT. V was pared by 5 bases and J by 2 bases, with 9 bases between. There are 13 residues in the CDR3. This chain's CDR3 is CASSITGNYGYTF. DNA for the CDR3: TGTGCCAGCAGTATCACAGGGAACTATGGCTACACCTTC.

CDR3 loop: CASSLARDRVLLGYGYTF. CDR3 nucleotide sequence: TGTGCCAGCAGCTTAGCGAGGGACAGGGTCCTCCTGGGGTATGGCTACACCTTC. V and J are TRBV7-9 and TRBJ1-2; 9 bases line up with TRBD1. J gave up 5 bases and V 0 bases, and 13 bases lay outside the gene matches. CDR3 size: 18 residues. Germline values: CDR1 SEHNR, CDR2 FQNEAQ (reference sequence).

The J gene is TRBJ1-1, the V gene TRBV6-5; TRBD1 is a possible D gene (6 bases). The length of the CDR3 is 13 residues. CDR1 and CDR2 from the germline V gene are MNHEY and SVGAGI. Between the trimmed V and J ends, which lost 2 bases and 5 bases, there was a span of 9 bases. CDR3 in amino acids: CASSYVGATEAFF. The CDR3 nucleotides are TGTGCCAGCAGTTACGTGGGGGCAACTGAAGCTTTCTTT.

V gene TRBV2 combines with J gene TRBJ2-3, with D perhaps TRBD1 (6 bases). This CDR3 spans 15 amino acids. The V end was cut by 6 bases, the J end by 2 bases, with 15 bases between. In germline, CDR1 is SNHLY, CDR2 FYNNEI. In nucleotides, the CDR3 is TGTGCCAGCAGAAGAACAGGGTCCCACACAGATACGCAGTATTTT. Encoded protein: CASRRTGSHTDTQYF.

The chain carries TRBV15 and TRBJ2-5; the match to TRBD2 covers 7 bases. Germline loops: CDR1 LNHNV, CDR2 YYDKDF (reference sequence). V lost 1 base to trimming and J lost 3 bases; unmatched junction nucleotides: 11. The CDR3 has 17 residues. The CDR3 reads CATSRGGGLDGEETQYF. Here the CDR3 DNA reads TGTGCCACCAGCAGAGGGGGAGGACTAGACGGTGAAGAGACCCAGTACTTC.

The CDR3 loop is CSASILEQFF. CDR3 coding DNA: TGCAGTGCTAGTATACTAGAGCAGTTCTTC. The chain recombines TRBV20-1 with TRBJ2-1; unclear D gene. The germline V gene encodes CDR1 DFQATT and CDR2 SNEGSKA (reference sequence). The CDR3 totals 10 residues. Trimming shortened V by 3 bases and J by 10 bases, and 7 bases separated the two germline ends.

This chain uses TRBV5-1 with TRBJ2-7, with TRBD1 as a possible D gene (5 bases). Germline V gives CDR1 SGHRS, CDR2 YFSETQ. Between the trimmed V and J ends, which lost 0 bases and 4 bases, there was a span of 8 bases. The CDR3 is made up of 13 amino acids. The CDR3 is CASSLVTAYEQYF. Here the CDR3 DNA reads TGCGCCAGCAGCTTGGTGACAGCTTACGAGCAGTACTTC.

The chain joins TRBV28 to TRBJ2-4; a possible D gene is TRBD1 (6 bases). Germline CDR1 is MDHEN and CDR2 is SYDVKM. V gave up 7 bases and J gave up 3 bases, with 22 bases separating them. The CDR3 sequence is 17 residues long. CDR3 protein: CASTTLPGQTFKNIQYF. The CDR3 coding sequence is TGTGCCAGCACAACCCTACCCGGACAGACCTTCAAAAACATTCAGTACTTC.

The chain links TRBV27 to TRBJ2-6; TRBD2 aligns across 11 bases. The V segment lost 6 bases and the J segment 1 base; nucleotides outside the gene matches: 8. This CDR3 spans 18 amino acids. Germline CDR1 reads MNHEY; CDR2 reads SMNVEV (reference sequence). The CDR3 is CASRGIGTSGSGANVLTF. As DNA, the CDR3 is TGTGCCAGCAGGGGGATCGGGACTAGCGGTTCTGGGGCCAACGTCCTGACTTTC.

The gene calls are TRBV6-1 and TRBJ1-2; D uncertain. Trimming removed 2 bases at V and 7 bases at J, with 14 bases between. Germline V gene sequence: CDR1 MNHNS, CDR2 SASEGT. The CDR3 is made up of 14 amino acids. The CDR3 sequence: CASSESKEWSGYTF. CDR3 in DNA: TGTGCCAGCAGTGAAAGTAAGGAATGGAGTGGCTACACCTTC.

The CDR3 sequence: CASSQLPTGPQHF. DNA for the CDR3: TGCGCCAGCAGCCAGTTACCGACAGGGCCCCAGCATTTT. The V call is TRBV4-1, the J call TRBJ1-5; possible D gene TRBD1, 6 bases. The germline V and J ends were trimmed by 3 bases and 9 bases, with 12 bases remaining between them. Germline loops: CDR1 MGHRA, CDR2 YSYEKL. This CDR3 is 13 amino acids long.

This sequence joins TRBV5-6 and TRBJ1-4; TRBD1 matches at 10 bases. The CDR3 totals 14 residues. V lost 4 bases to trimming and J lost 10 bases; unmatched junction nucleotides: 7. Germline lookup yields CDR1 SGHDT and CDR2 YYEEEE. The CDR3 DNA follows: TGTGCCAGCAGCACCGGGACAGGGGAGAGAAAACTGTTTTTT. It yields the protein CASSTGTGERKLFF.

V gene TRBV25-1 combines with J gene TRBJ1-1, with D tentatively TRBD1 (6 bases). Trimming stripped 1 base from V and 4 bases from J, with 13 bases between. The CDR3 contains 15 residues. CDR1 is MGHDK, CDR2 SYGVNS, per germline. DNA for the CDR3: TGTGCCAGCAGTGAATTACAGGGATTTTCCACTGAAGCTTTCTTT. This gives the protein CASSELQGFSTEAFF.

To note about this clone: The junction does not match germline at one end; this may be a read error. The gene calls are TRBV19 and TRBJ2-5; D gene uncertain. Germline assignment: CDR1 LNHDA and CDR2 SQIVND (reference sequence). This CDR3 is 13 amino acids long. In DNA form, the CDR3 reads TGTGCCAGTAGTATTATCTCCGGAGAGACCCGGTACTTC. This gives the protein CASSIISGETRYF. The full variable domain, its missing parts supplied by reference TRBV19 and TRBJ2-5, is DGGITQSPKYLFRKEGQNVTLSCEQNLNHDAMYWYRQDPGQGLRLIYYSQIVNDFQKGDIAEGYSVSREKKESFPLTVTSAQKNPTAFYLCASSIISGETRYFGPGTRLLVL.

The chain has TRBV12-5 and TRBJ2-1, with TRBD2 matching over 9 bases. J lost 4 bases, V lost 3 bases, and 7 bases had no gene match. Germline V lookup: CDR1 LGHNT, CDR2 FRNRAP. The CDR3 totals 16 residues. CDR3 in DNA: TGTGCTAGTGGTTTTATACTAGCGGGCGCATACAATGAGCAGTTCTTC. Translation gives CASGFILAGAYNEQFF.

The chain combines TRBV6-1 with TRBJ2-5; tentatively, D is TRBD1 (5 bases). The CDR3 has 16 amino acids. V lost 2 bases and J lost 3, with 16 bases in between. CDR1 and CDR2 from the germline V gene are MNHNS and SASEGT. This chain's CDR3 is CASSEPTIVGEETQYF. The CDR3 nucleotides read TGTGCCAGCAGTGAACCCACCATCGTAGGGGAAGAGACCCAGTACTTC.

CDR3 DNA sequence: TGTGCCAGCAGTTTGATCCTAGCTAGTACGGATACGCAGTATTTT. Protein: CASSLILASTDTQYF. The V call is TRBV27, the J call TRBJ2-3; D may be TRBD2 (5 bases). The V end lost 3 bases, the J end lost 6 bases, and 16 bases lay between the germline ends. Germline values: CDR1 MNHEY, CDR2 SMNVEV (reference sequence). This CDR3 has 15 amino acids.

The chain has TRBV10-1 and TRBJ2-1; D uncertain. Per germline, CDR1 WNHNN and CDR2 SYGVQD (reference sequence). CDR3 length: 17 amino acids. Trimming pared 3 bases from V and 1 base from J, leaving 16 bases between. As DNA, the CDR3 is TGCGCCAGCAGTGAAAGCCCCCTAACTCGTTCCTACAATGAGCAGTTCTTC. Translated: CASSESPLTRSYNEQFF.

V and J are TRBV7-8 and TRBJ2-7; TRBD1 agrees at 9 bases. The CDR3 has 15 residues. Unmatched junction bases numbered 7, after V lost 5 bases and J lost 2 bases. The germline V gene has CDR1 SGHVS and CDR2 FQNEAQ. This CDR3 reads CASSPRDRVPYEQYF. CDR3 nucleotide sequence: TGTGCCAGCAGCCCCAGGGACAGGGTGCCCTACGAGCAGTACTTC.

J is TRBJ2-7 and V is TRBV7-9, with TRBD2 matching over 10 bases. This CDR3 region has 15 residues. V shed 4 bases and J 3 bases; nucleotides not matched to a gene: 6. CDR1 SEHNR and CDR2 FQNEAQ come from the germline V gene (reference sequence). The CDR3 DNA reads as TGTGCCAGCAGCTCTACCCCTAGCGGGAGCTACGAGCAGTACTTC. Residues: CASSSTPSGSYEQYF.

CDR3 sequence (DNA): TGCGCCAGCAGTATGACAGGGGCTGGGGGCACTGAAGCTTTCTTT. Its translation: CASSMTGAGGTEAFF. V gene TRBV10-1 combines with J gene TRBJ1-1, with 8 bases identical to TRBD1. Germline V gene lookup returns CDR1 WNHNN and CDR2 SYGVQD (reference sequence). Trimming took 5 bases from V and 4 from J; bases not matched to a gene: 9. There are 15 residues in the CDR3.

The CDR3 bases are TGTGCCAGCAGTGAATCCGGGACTAGCGGGGGCTCCGAGCAGTACTTC. Translated: CASSESGTSGGSEQYF. This sequence joins TRBV25-1 and TRBJ2-7, with 14 nucleotides matching TRBD2. CDR3 size: 16 residues. V was clipped by 1 base and J by 6 bases; unmatched bases: 5. Germline V gene lookup returns CDR1 MGHDK and CDR2 SYGVNS.

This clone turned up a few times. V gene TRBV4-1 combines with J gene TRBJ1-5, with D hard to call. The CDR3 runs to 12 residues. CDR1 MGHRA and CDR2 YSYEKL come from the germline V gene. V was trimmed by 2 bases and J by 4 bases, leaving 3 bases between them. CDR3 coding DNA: TGCGCCAGCAGCCAACCGAATCAGCCCCAGCATTTT. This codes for CASSQPNQPQHF.